This passage covers 31 T cell receptor beta chains from one sample sequenced in a study of human T cells and chemical hapten exposure. One entry per CDR3 protein, called by TCRdb with MiXCR from the RACE reads. Of about 99,000 distinct CDR3 sequences listed, under 15% are singletons. Time point described: patch test 1, 2 weeks after DPC sensitization. The treatment: therapeutic diphenylcyclopropenone sensitization with weekly scalp DPC. This sample comprised whole blood, obtained in connection with sensitization to the hapten diphenylcyclopropenone (DPC). Source of these receptors: a woman in her 40s with alopecia areata. Some clones in this sample may be carry-over from other donors' samples.

This clonotype was observed a handful of times. V usage is TRBV6-2 or TRBV6-3 and J usage is TRBJ1-1, with TRBD1 matching 8 bases. This CDR3 region has 14 residues. Trimming cost V 5 bases and J 3 bases; bases outside gene matches: 5. Germline V gene data show CDR1 as MNHEY and CDR2 as SVGEGT. In DNA form, the CDR3 reads TGTGCCAGCAGTCCGGGGGGACAGGACACTGAAGCTTTCTTT. It encodes CASSPGGQDTEAFF.

This clonotype has ten or more counts. V gene TRBV4-2 combines with J gene TRBJ2-3; the D gene could be TRBD1 or TRBD2 (5 bases each). Deletions cut 4 bases from V and 0 bases from J, with 14 bases between. The germline V gene encodes CDR1 LGHNA and CDR2 YNFKEQ. The CDR3 runs to 16 residues. CDR3 bases: TGTGCCAGCAGCCCCGGCCGGGACCCAAGCACAGATACGCAGTATTTT. Protein product: CASSPGRDPSTDTQYF.

This clonotype was counted between two and nine times. The chain links TRBV7-8 to TRBJ1-3; 8 bases line up with TRBD1. Germline assignment: CDR1 SGHVS and CDR2 FQNEAQ. The CDR3 runs to 15 residues. V shed 3 bases and J 2 bases; nucleotides not matched to a gene: 3. The CDR3 DNA follows: TGTGCCAGCAGCTTTGTACAGGGGGCTGGAAACACCATATATTTT. Its translation is CASSFVQGAGNTIYF. Variable domain in full (rest from reference TRBV7-8 and TRBJ1-3): GAGVSQSPRYKVAKRGQDVALRCDPISGHVSLFWYQQALGQGPEFLTYFQNEAQLDKSGLPSDRFFAERPEGSVSTLKIQRTQQEDSAVYLCASSFVQGAGNTIYFGEGSWLTVV.

This clonotype has only a few counts. CDR3 in DNA: TGTGCCACCAGCGTAGATGGCAAGCCCTACAATGAGCAGTTCTTC. Its protein product is CATSVDGKPYNEQFF. The chain employs TRBV15 and TRBJ2-1; no reliable D call. Per the germline V gene, CDR1 is LNHNV and CDR2 is YYDKDF (reference sequence). CDR3 size: 15 residues. Trimming left V 5 bases short and J 2 bases short, with 13 bases between. The full variable domain, with the rest looked up from reference TRBV15 and TRBJ2-1, is DAMVIQNPRYQVTQFGKPVTLSCSQTLNHNVMYWYQQKSSQAPKLLFHYYDKDFNNEADTPDNFQSRRPNTSFCFLDIRSPGLGDTAMYLCATSVDGKPYNEQFFGPGTRLTVL.

The rearrangement links TRBV20-1 to TRBJ1-2, with a possible D match to TRBD1 (5 bases). CDR1 is DFQATT and CDR2 is SNEGSKA in the germline V gene (reference sequence). The length of the CDR3 is 12 residues. The V gene lost 0 bases and the J gene lost 3 bases, with 5 bases spanning the gap. The CDR3 nucleotides are TGCAGTGCTAGAGACAGGGACTATGGCTACACCTTC. This translates into CSARDRDYGYTF.

J is TRBJ2-2 and V is TRBV4-3; D gene ambiguous. CDR1 is LGHNA, CDR2 YSLEER, per germline. The CDR3 runs to 15 residues. Trimming removed 0 bases at V and 5 bases at J, with 10 bases between. The CDR3 region has the DNA TGCGCCAGCAGCCAAGATCAGCTTACAACCGGGGAGCTGTTTTTT. Translation gives CASSQDQLTTGELFF.

This clonotype was seen a few times. The CDR3 DNA reads TGTGCCAGCAGCCTTTCTGGCTCTGGCTACACCTTC. It encodes CASSLSGSGYTF. This chain uses TRBV12-3 or TRBV12-4 with TRBJ1-2; D not resolved. The CDR3 extends over 12 amino acids. The V end lost 6 bases, the J end lost 7 bases, and 12 bases lay between the germline ends.

This clonotype was picked up a small number of times. The rearrangement joins TRBV21-1 to TRBJ2-5; the D call TRBD2 from the table was never checked on the DNA. TRBV21-1 is classified as a pseudogene. This CDR3 contains 16 residues. The CDR3 nucleotides are TGTGCCAGCAGCAAAGCTCTTAGCGGGAGGCCAGAGACCCAGTACTTC. Protein product: CASSKALSGRPETQYF.

The CDR3 reads CASSLTQGRDGYTF. In DNA form, the CDR3 reads TGTGCCAGCAGTTTAACACAGGGGAGAGATGGCTACACCTTC. The V and J genes are TRBV27 and TRBJ1-2, with 7 nucleotides matching TRBD1. The CDR3 extends over 14 amino acids. The germline CDR1 and CDR2 sequences are MNHEY and SMNVEV (reference sequence). The ends lost 2 bases at V and 6 bases at J; junction bases unmatched: 6.

The chain carries TRBV6-5 and TRBJ2-7; 7 positions agree with TRBD2. This CDR3 is 14 amino acids long. V gave up 6 bases and J gave up 7 bases; unmatched junction bases: 12. Germline CDR1 and CDR2: MNHEY and SVGAGI. Written as DNA, the CDR3 is TGTGCCAGCAGGAAGACGGGAGGCGGTGGGGAGCAGTACTTC. Translating gives CASRKTGGGGEQYF.

The table lists this clonotype with many counts. The chain combines TRBV6-5 with TRBJ2-7, with D maybe TRBD1 (6 bases). Germline CDR1 and CDR2: MNHEY and SVGAGI. With 4 bases removed from V and 5 bases from J, the gap between germline ends came to 9 bases. The CDR3 contains 12 residues. CDR3: CASSLTGNEQYF. DNA of the CDR3: TGTGCCAGCAGTTTAACAGGGAACGAGCAGTACTTC.

This rearrangement joins TRBV12-3 or TRBV12-4 to TRBJ2-2, with 7 bases identical to TRBD1. V lost 3 bases to trimming and J lost 1 base; unmatched junction nucleotides: 2. The CDR3 runs to 15 residues. The CDR3 loop reads CASSFAGGNTGELFF. The DNA for the CDR3 is TGTGCCAGCAGTTTCGCAGGGGGGAACACCGGGGAGCTGTTTTTT.

CDR3 sequence: CASSQVHPPLFTGELFF. CDR3 DNA: TGTGCCAGCAGCCAAGTACACCCGCCGTTGTTCACAGGGGAGCTGTTTTTT. This chain connects TRBV3-1 to TRBJ2-2; D unclear. This CDR3 has 17 amino acids. V lost 1 base and J 8 bases, leaving 20 bases between the germline ends. Germline V gene sequence: CDR1 LGHDT, CDR2 YNNKEL (reference sequence).

V is TRBV28 and J is TRBJ2-7; D is possibly TRBD1 (5 bases). From germline, CDR1 is MDHEN and CDR2 SYDVKM. There are 10 residues in the CDR3. V lost 10 bases, J lost 5 bases, and 9 bases lay in between. The CDR3 spells CAIQGNEQYF. The CDR3 DNA reads as TGTGCCATCCAGGGAAACGAGCAGTACTTC.

There are many counts of this clonotype. This chain connects TRBV13 to TRBJ1-1; 8 bases match TRBD1. This CDR3 has 17 residues. The germline V gene has CDR1 PRHDT and CDR2 FYEKMQ (reference sequence). Trimming at V came to 5 bases and at J to 0 bases, leaving 11 bases not matched to a gene. In nucleotides, the CDR3 is TGTGCCAGCAGCCCGGGACAGGAAGGAGAAATGAACACTGAAGCTTTCTTT. Translation: CASSPGQEGEMNTEAFF. Filled out from reference TRBV13 and TRBJ1-1, the complete variable domain reads AAGVIQSPRHLIKEKRETATLKCYPIPRHDTVYWYQQGPGQDPQFLISFYEKMQSDKGSIPDRFSAQQFSDYHSELNMSSLELGDSALYFCASSPGQEGEMNTEAFFGQGTRLTVV.

V usage is TRBV11-2 and J usage is TRBJ1-1; no reliable D call. V lost 8 bases to trimming and J lost 0 bases, with 10 bases between them. CDR3 length equals 13 residues. Per germline, CDR1 SGHAT and CDR2 FQNNGV. The CDR3 DNA reads as TGTGCCAGCGGCAGGTTGGTGAACACTGAAGCTTTCTTT. Encoded protein: CASGRLVNTEAFF.

The genes are TRBV27 and TRBJ2-7; D could derive from TRBD1 or TRBD2 (5 bases each). V was pared by 3 bases and J by 7 bases, with 13 bases between. The CDR3 totals 13 residues. Germline V gives CDR1 MNHEY, CDR2 SMNVEV (reference sequence). The CDR3 sequence: CASSFLQGGEQYF. CDR3 bases: TGTGCCAGCAGTTTCCTTCAGGGCGGGGAGCAGTACTTC.

The rearrangement joins TRBV11-2 to TRBJ2-1; D remains ambiguous. Per germline, CDR1 SGHAT and CDR2 FQNNGV. This CDR3 region has 15 residues. Between the trimmed V and J ends, which lost 5 bases and 4 bases, there was a span of 15 bases. The CDR3 DNA follows: TGTGCCAGCAGCCGTCCGAGTAGTGCTTACAATGAGCAGTTCTTC. The encoded protein is CASSRPSSAYNEQFF.

This clonotype was seen more than once but under ten times. The J gene is TRBJ2-7, the V gene TRBV29-1, with 14 bases fitting TRBD2. There are 15 residues in the CDR3. Germline V gives CDR1 SQVTM, CDR2 ANQGSEA. V lost 6 bases to trimming and J lost 9 bases; unmatched junction nucleotides: 13. The CDR3, as DNA: TGCAGCGTGGGGGGACTAGCGGGAGATTCTCTGGCGCAGTACTTC. Residues: CSVGGLAGDSLAQYF.

Remarks on this clonotype: An end of the junction does not agree with germline; a read error may underlie this. This chain connects TRBV20-1 to TRBJ2-1; TRBD2 matches 10 bases. The CDR3 extends over 16 amino acids. Germline V gene lookup returns CDR1 DFQATT and CDR2 SNEGSKA (reference sequence). CDR3: CCARDLASGSWNEQFF. CDR3 bases: TGCTGTGCTAGAGATCTGGCTAGCGGGAGTTGGAATGAGCAGTTCTTC.

This chain links TRBV6-2 or TRBV6-3 with TRBJ2-7, with 9 bases that match TRBD2. The V gene end was trimmed by 5 bases and the J gene end by 2 bases; junction bases not matched to a gene: 4. The CDR3 is 14 amino acids. Germline V gene lookup returns CDR1 MNHEY and CDR2 SVGEGT. In nucleotides, the CDR3 is TGTGCCAGCAGTGGAGCGGGAGGAACCTACGAGCAGTACTTC. It encodes CASSGAGGTYEQYF.

This clonotype has only a few counts. The gene calls are TRBV15 and TRBJ1-5, with 9 bases fitting TRBD1. The germline CDR1 and CDR2 sequences are LNHNV and YYDKDF (reference sequence). The CDR3 has 15 residues. The V segment lost 5 bases and the J segment 7 bases; nucleotides outside the gene matches: 9. The CDR3 here is CATSEGTGFTQPQHF. Here the CDR3 DNA reads TGTGCCACCAGCGAAGGGACAGGGTTTACGCAGCCCCAGCATTTT.

This clonotype was observed a few times. V gene TRBV20-1 combines with J gene TRBJ2-2; D not resolved. Trimming removed 3 bases from V and 0 bases from J, with 8 bases in between. CDR3 length equals 14 residues. From germline, CDR1 is DFQATT and CDR2 SNEGSKA (reference sequence). CDR3 amino acids: CSASTPANTGELFF. The CDR3 DNA sequence: TGCAGTGCTAGTACGCCGGCGAACACCGGGGAGCTGTTTTTT.

In its sample, this clonotype was seen a few times. This sequence joins TRBV29-1 and TRBJ2-7; 7 bases are shared with TRBD1. Trimming cost V 7 bases and J 4 bases; bases outside gene matches: 7. This CDR3 contains 12 residues. CDR1 and CDR2 from the germline V gene are SQVTM and ANQGSEA. The CDR3 DNA reads TGCAGCGCCTGGACAGGAACTTACGAGCAGTACTTC. Translated: CSAWTGTYEQYF.

The J gene is TRBJ2-1, the V gene TRBV20-1; 10 bases match TRBD2. The germline V gene encodes CDR1 DFQATT and CDR2 SNEGSKA (reference sequence). The length of the CDR3 is 20 residues. Germline trimming cut 0 bases from V and 2 bases from J; bases unmatched to any gene: 16. In DNA form, the CDR3 reads TGCAGTGCTAGAGATCTCTTGTCTAGCGGGAGTCGGTCAGCCTACAATGAGCAGTTCTTC. Its translation is CSARDLLSSGSRSAYNEQFF.

For the CDR3, the DNA is TGTGCCAGCAGTTACTCTAGGCGGGAGGGCCGGGCCTACAATGAGCAGTTCTTC. It specifies CASSYSRREGRAYNEQFF. The chain recombines TRBV6-6 with TRBJ2-1, with 9 bases identical to TRBD2. Trimming at V came to 0 bases and at J to 2 bases, leaving 8 bases not matched to a gene. The CDR3 sequence is 18 residues long. From germline, CDR1 is MNHNY and CDR2 SVGAGI (reference sequence).

The V gene is TRBV7-3, the J gene TRBJ1-1; D perhaps matches TRBD1 (6 bases). The CDR3 is made up of 15 amino acids. V lost 2 bases to trimming and J lost 1 base, with 11 bases between them. Per germline, CDR1 SGHTA and CDR2 FQGTGA. Here the CDR3 reads CASSLGQGSNTEAFF. CDR3 DNA sequence: TGTGCCAGCAGCTTAGGTCAGGGGTCGAACACTGAAGCTTTCTTT.

V gene TRBV4-2 combines with J gene TRBJ2-5; the D gene is possibly TRBD1 (5 bases). The CDR3 covers 13 residues. V dropped 2 bases and J dropped 5 bases, with 9 bases sitting between them. The germline V gene encodes CDR1 LGHNA and CDR2 YNFKEQ. CDR3 sequence (DNA): TGTGCCAGCAGCCAACAAAAGGGGGAGACCCAGTACTTC. This encodes CASSQQKGETQYF.

This CDR3 reads CASSQVGTPAQYF. The CDR3 nucleotides read TGCGCCAGCAGCCAAGTAGGGACTCCCGCGCAGTATTTT. The J gene is TRBJ2-3, the V gene TRBV4-3; perhaps TRBD2 as D (6 bases). V lost 1 base and J 10 bases, leaving 12 bases between the germline ends. Germline V gene sequence: CDR1 LGHNA, CDR2 YSLEER. The CDR3 length is 13 residues.

This clonotype showed up many times. The chain is built from TRBV7-9 and TRBJ2-3; D call uncertain. The CDR3 is 10 residues long. Germline CDR1 and CDR2: SEHNR and FQNEAQ (reference sequence). The V end lost 8 bases, the J end lost 6 bases, and 6 bases lay between the germline ends. Written as DNA, the CDR3 is TGTGCCAGCTCGGCGGATACGCAGTATTTT. This codes for CASSADTQYF.

The chain joins TRBV5-1 to TRBJ2-3, with TRBD1 as a possible D gene (7 bases). In germline, CDR1 is SGHRS, CDR2 YFSETQ. The CDR3 extends over 15 amino acids. V gave up 0 bases and J gave up 6 bases, with 14 bases separating them. CDR3 residues: CASSLALQGRDTQYF. For the CDR3, the DNA is TGCGCCAGCAGCTTGGCTCTACAGGGGAGGGATACGCAGTATTTT.